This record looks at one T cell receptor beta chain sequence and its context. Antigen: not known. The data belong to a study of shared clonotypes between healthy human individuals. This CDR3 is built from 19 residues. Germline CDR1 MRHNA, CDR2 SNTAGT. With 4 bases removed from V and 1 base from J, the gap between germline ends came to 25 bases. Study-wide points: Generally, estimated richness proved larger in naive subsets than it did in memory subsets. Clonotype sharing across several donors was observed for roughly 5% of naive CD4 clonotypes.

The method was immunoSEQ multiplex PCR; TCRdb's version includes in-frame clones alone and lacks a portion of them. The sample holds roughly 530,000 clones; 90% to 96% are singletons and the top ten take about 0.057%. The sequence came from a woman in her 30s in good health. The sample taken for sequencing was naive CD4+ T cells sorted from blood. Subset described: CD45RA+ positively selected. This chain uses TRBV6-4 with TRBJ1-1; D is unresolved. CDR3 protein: CASSVIFVRLEGSNTEAFF. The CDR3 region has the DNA TGTGCCAGCAGTGTAATATTTGTGAGGTTGGAGGGCTCGAACACTGAAGCTTTCTTT.